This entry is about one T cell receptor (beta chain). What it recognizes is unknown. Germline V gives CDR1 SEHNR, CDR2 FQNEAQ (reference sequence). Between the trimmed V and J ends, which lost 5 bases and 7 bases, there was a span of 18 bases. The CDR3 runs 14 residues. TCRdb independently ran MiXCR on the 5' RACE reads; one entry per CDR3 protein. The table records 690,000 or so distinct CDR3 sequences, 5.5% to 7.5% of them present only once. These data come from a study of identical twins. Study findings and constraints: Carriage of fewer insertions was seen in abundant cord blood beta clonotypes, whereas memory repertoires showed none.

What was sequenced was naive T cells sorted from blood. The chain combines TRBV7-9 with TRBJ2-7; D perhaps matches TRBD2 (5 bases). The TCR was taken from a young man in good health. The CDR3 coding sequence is TGTGCCAGCAGCCACGAGCCCATAGGCGGGGAGCAGTACGTC. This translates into CASSHEPIGGEQYV.